This TCR beta chain was identified in a study of the immune and genomic landscape of osteosarcoma. Overall study results and limits: Compared with cold C1, the hot C3 cluster had higher, still-low clonality.

Per the germline V gene, CDR1 is SGHRS and CDR2 is YFSETQ. The CDR3 covers 12 residues. V lost 9 bases and J 5 bases, leaving 15 bases between the germline ends. Osteosarcoma specimens were post-treatment primary, local recurrence and metastasis tumors from poor-prognosis patients. A word on this clone: Its antigen is currently unknown.

Here immunoSEQ multiplex PCR was the method, and the copy in TCRdb shows in-frame clones only, minus some. The table includes fewer than 6,000 clones, 75% to 85% detected once. The TCR sequence derives from a human donor with osteosarcoma. Sequencing was done on a sample of osteosarcoma tumor tissue from the lung. The chain links TRBV5-1 to TRBJ2-7, with D perhaps TRBD2 (6 bases). This CDR3 reads CATPGGLDEQYF. CDR3 sequence (DNA): TGCGCCACCCCCGGGGGTCTCGACGAGCAGTACTTC.